This TCR beta chain was captured in a study of blood T cell repertoires in COVID-19. Data came from immunoSEQ multiplex PCR; TCRdb stores just in-frame clones and leaves some out. The sample consists of around 180,000 clones, about 88% of them appearing once. Germline V lookup: CDR1 SQVTM, CDR2 ANQGSEA. The CDR3 contains 13 residues. V was clipped by 3 bases and J by 4 bases; unmatched bases: 4. This TCR derives from a man aged 65 to 79 with active or convalescent COVID-19. The sequencing sample was made of peripheral blood. The chain recombines TRBV29-1 with TRBJ1-2, with 8 bases fitting TRBD1. The CDR3 DNA reads as TGCAGCGTTGACAGGGGGCTCGGCTATGGCTACACCTTC. This codes for CSVDRGLGYGYTF.